The 29 T cell receptor beta chains in this list originate from one sample, sequenced in a study of blood T cell repertoires in COVID-19 (dated by TCRdb to 2020 to 2022). Receptor amplification or capture employed the immunoSEQ multiplex PCR assay. This is the immuneACCESS table as TCRdb keeps it, with only in-frame sequences that have V and J called. A part of the clones is gone; compared with another copy, unresolved V genes explain less than half, and the rest is unexplained. In all, the sample holds under 250,000 clones, and nearly 90% of those were seen once. 10% to 14% of the sample comes from the top ten. Specimen: PBMCs or T cells enriched from blood (not recorded which). These receptor sequences come from a man aged 25-40 years who had recovered from COVID-19.

A single count supports this clone. This chain links TRBV27 with TRBJ2-7; 7 bases line up with TRBD2. The V and J ends lost 3 bases and 6 bases, in that order; junction bases with no gene match: 8. Germline CDR1 reads MNHEY; CDR2 reads SMNVEV (reference sequence). The CDR3 spans 14 residues. The CDR3 DNA follows: TGTGCCAGCAGTTTCTCGCGGGAGCCAGGCGAGCAGTACTTC. Its translation is CASSFSREPGEQYF.

The CDR3 loop reads CASSPRGGFNYGYTF. The CDR3 DNA follows: TGTGCCAGCAGCCCGAGGGGGGGGTTTAACTATGGCTACACCTTC. The gene calls are TRBV7-3 and TRBJ1-2, with D possibly matching TRBD1 (6 bases). Trimming cost V 5 bases and J 1 base, with 14 bases left between them. This CDR3 contains 15 residues. CDR1 is SGHTA and CDR2 is FQGTGA in the germline V gene.

V usage is TRBV10-3 and J usage is TRBJ2-7, with a tentative D call TRBD1 (6 bases). In germline, CDR1 is ENHRY, CDR2 SYGVKD. V was clipped by 4 bases and J by 0 bases, with 10 bases between them. This CDR3 has 14 amino acids. DNA for the CDR3: TGTGCCATCAGTGGCCAGGGGAGCTCCTACGAGCAGTACTTC. This sequence encodes CAISGQGSSYEQYF.

This clone was detected a few times. CDR3: CASSYGSMGGNSPLHF. The CDR3 DNA sequence: TGTGCCAGCAGTTACGGCTCAATGGGGGGTAATTCACCCCTCCACTTT. The chain couples TRBV6-5 to TRBJ1-6; TRBD1 is a possible D gene (5 bases). Germline CDR1 reads MNHEY; CDR2 reads SVGAGI. V lost 2 bases to trimming and J lost 6 bases, with 14 bases between them. The CDR3 sequence is 16 residues long.

CDR3 amino acids: CASSSTRQAGGYTF. The CDR3 coding sequence is TGTGCCAGCAGTTCTACCCGACAGGCTGGCGGCTACACCTTC. V is TRBV6-5 and J is TRBJ1-2, with D perhaps matching TRBD1 (6 bases). CDR3 length: 14 amino acids. The V and J ends lost 4 bases and 8 bases respectively, with 17 bases between them. Germline CDR1 reads MNHEY; CDR2 reads SVGAGI.

The J gene is TRBJ1-2, the V gene TRBV10-3; 8 nucleotides line up with TRBD1. V lost 2 bases, J lost 8 bases, and 7 bases stayed unmatched. The germline V gene has CDR1 ENHRY and CDR2 SYGVKD. There are 14 residues in the CDR3. The CDR3 here is CAISEDLQGDGYTF. CDR3 nucleotides: TGTGCCATCAGTGAGGACTTACAGGGGGACGGCTACACCTTC.

J is TRBJ1-1 and V is TRBV29-1; TRBD1 aligns across 7 bases. Germline CDR1 reads SQVTM; CDR2 reads ANQGSEA. V shed 6 bases and J 8 bases; nucleotides not matched to a gene: 6. CDR3 length equals 11 residues. CDR3 sequence reads: CSVDRDGEAFF. CDR3 sequence (DNA): TGCAGCGTCGACAGGGATGGGGAAGCTTTCTTT.

This clone was seen only once. The chain combines TRBV6-1 with TRBJ1-2, with TRBD1 matching 10 bases. The germline V gene has CDR1 MNHNS and CDR2 SASEGT. CDR3 size: 13 residues. Trimming cost V 3 bases and J 7 bases; bases outside gene matches: 2. CDR3 bases: TGTGCCAGCAGTGAGACAGGGGGCGGTGGCTACACCTTC. This sequence encodes CASSETGGGGYTF.

V and J are TRBV5-8 and TRBJ2-1; weak D call: TRBD1 (6 bases). The CDR3 spans 15 residues. Trimming cost V 4 bases and J 1 base, with 12 bases left between them. The germline gives CDR1 SGHTS, CDR2 YDEGEE. The DNA for the CDR3 is TGTGCCAGCAGCCAAGTGGGGGCTTCCTACAATGAGCAGTTCTTC. Amino acids: CASSQVGASYNEQFF.

The chain is built from TRBV2 and TRBJ1-3; unclear D gene. Trimming stripped 6 bases from V and 1 base from J, with 4 bases between. CDR1 and CDR2 (germline): SNHLY, FYNNEI. This CDR3 region has 12 residues. The CDR3 protein is CASRASGNTIYF. The CDR3 region has the DNA TGTGCCAGCAGGGCTTCTGGAAACACCATATATTTT.

This clone was observed many times. The chain links TRBV6-5 to TRBJ2-3; 12 bases are a match to TRBD2. CDR3 length: 15 residues. Germline CDR1 and CDR2: MNHEY and SVGAGI. Germline trimming cut 7 bases from V and 4 bases from J; bases unmatched to any gene: 6. CDR3 residues: CASTSGLAGSDTQYF. The CDR3 bases are TGTGCCAGCACCTCTGGACTAGCGGGGTCAGATACGCAGTATTTT.

The chain joins TRBV7-9 to TRBJ1-6; 9 bases map to TRBD1. Trimming took 5 bases from V and 0 from J; bases not matched to a gene: 8. There are 18 residues in the CDR3. Germline-derived CDR1 and CDR2 are SEHNR and FQNEAQ (reference sequence). CDR3 loop: CASSMGQGRSSYNSPLHF. CDR3 nucleotides: TGTGCCAGCAGCATGGGACAGGGTCGGAGCTCCTATAATTCACCCCTCCACTTT. The full variable domain, completed using reference TRBV7-9 and TRBJ1-6, is DTGVSQNPRHKITKRGQNVTFRCDPISEHNRLYWYRQTLGQGPEFLTYFQNEAQLEKSRLLSDRFSAERPKGSFSTLEIQRTEQGDSAMYLCASSMGQGRSSYNSPLHFGNGTRLTVT.

This chain links TRBV7-9 with TRBJ2-7; possibly TRBD1 for D (5 bases). Trimming shortened V by 6 bases and J by 7 bases, and 22 bases separated the two germline ends. CDR1 SEHNR and CDR2 FQNEAQ come from the germline V gene (reference sequence). The CDR3 has 15 residues. This chain's CDR3 is CASRSSSAGSMEQYF. CDR3 DNA: TGTGCCAGCAGATCAAGCTCGGCAGGGTCGATGGAGCAGTACTTC.

This clone was detected once. The rearrangement uses TRBV28 and TRBJ2-7, with a weak D call TRBD2 (6 bases). The V end lost 5 bases, the J end lost 7 bases, and 18 bases lay between the germline ends. The germline V gene encodes CDR1 MDHEN and CDR2 SYDVKM. The CDR3 covers 14 residues. The CDR3, as DNA: TGTGCCAGCAGTCCCGCCGGGGGTCGTCGAGAGCAGTACTTC. Translated: CASSPAGGRREQYF.

This clone was counted once. The genes are TRBV7-8 and TRBJ2-1; 8 bases match TRBD2. With 0 bases clipped from V and 0 bases from J, the junction kept 7 bases outside the gene matches. CDR3 length: 18 residues. Germline CDR1 and CDR2: SGHVS and FQNEAQ. CDR3 residues: CASSLASRGGSSYNEQFF. CDR3 DNA sequence: TGTGCCAGCAGCTTAGCCTCTCGCGGGGGGAGCTCCTACAATGAGCAGTTCTTC.

The chain is built from TRBV6-5 and TRBJ2-6; 8 bases agree with TRBD1. Germline assignment: CDR1 MNHEY and CDR2 SVGAGI. The CDR3 length is 15 residues. V gave up 11 bases and J gave up 0 bases; unmatched junction bases: 6. CDR3: CACGQGGSGANVLTF. CDR3 nucleotides: TGTGCCTGCGGACAGGGAGGCTCTGGGGCCAACGTCCTGACTTTC.

The J gene is TRBJ2-1, the V gene TRBV28, with 8 bases fitting TRBD2. The CDR3 is made up of 16 amino acids. Germline CDR1 reads MDHEN; CDR2 reads SYDVKM. J was trimmed by 5 bases and V by 6 bases; bases with no gene match: 12. DNA for the CDR3: TGTGCCAGCAGCCAACCACGGGGGGGCGTTGACAATGAGCAGTTCTTC. This sequence encodes CASSQPRGGVDNEQFF.

The chain uses TRBV27 and TRBJ2-7, with D possibly TRBD2 on 6 matching bases. The CDR3 runs 15 residues. V was trimmed by 4 bases and J by 1 base, leaving 14 bases between them. Germline V gives CDR1 MNHEY, CDR2 SMNVEV (reference sequence). In DNA form, the CDR3 reads TGTGCCAGCAGTTGGCGGGACGGAGGATCCTACGAGCAGTACTTC. Its translation: CASSWRDGGSYEQYF.

The chain recombines TRBV16 with TRBJ1-2; D not resolved. This CDR3 contains 16 residues. Germline V CDR1 and CDR2: KGHSY, FQNENV. Trimming removed 4 bases from V and 1 base from J, with 16 bases in between. The CDR3 DNA reads TGTGCCAGCAGCCCAAACGCCGCGGGGAGTAACTATGGCTACACCTTC. Residues: CASSPNAAGSNYGYTF.

The chain combines TRBV30 with TRBJ2-4; D is possibly TRBD2 (7 bases). V was cut by 7 bases and J by 0 bases, with 16 bases left in between. Germline V gene sequence: CDR1 GTSNPN, CDR2 SVGIG (reference sequence). The CDR3 totals 15 residues. The CDR3: CAFHHGGLAKNIQYF. The CDR3 DNA is TGTGCCTTCCACCACGGGGGGCTAGCCAAAAACATTCAGTACTTC.

The rearrangement uses TRBV6-5 and TRBJ1-1, with 8 positions matching TRBD1. The CDR3 is 15 amino acids. Germline trimming cut 6 bases from V and 4 bases from J; bases unmatched to any gene: 10. From germline, CDR1 is MNHEY and CDR2 SVGAGI. The CDR3 is CASRPPTGESTEAFF. CDR3 bases: TGTGCCAGCAGACCTCCGACAGGGGAGAGCACTGAAGCTTTCTTT.

This sequence joins TRBV7-2 and TRBJ2-5; 9 bases match TRBD2. Germline V gene data show CDR1 as SGHTA and CDR2 as FQGNSA. This CDR3 has 16 residues. The V and J ends lost 3 bases and 3 bases, in that order; junction bases with no gene match: 8. CDR3 DNA: TGTGCCAGCAGCTTCCAAGCGGGAGGTTCTAAAGAGACCCAGTACTTC. Translating it yields CASSFQAGGSKETQYF.

The chain carries TRBV7-8 and TRBJ2-2; possibly TRBD1 for D (5 bases). CDR1 SGHVS and CDR2 FQNEAQ come from the germline V gene. CDR3 length: 13 amino acids. Trimming shortened V by 5 bases and J by 8 bases, and 12 bases separated the two germline ends. CDR3 coding DNA: TGTGCCAGCAGCGGCAGGGTATCGGGGGAGCTGTTTTTT. This sequence encodes CASSGRVSGELFF.

The chain employs TRBV20-1 and TRBJ2-3; 9 bases line up with TRBD2. Looked up from germline, CDR1 is DFQATT and CDR2 is SNEGSKA (reference sequence). CDR3 length equals 18 residues. The V segment lost 3 bases and the J segment 0 bases; nucleotides outside the gene matches: 13. CDR3 loop: CSASGTEPSGDSTDTQYF. CDR3 in DNA: TGCAGTGCTAGTGGTACTGAGCCTAGCGGGGATAGCACAGATACGCAGTATTTT.

In its sample, this clone was seen a few times. The chain has TRBV4-1 and TRBJ1-5; D perhaps matches TRBD1 (5 bases). Trimming took 0 bases from V and 0 from J, leaving 9 bases between them. The CDR3 runs 16 residues. Germline values: CDR1 MGHRA, CDR2 YSYEKL. The CDR3 sequence is CASSQDSGYSNQPQHF. The DNA for the CDR3 is TGCGCCAGCAGCCAAGATTCAGGGTATAGCAATCAGCCCCAGCATTTT.

CDR3 residues: CASSLQGTISYEQYF. The CDR3 nucleotides are TGTGCCAGTAGTCTCCAAGGGACTATCTCCTACGAGCAGTACTTC. The chain links TRBV19 to TRBJ2-7, with 7 bases matching TRBD2. The CDR3 consists of 15 residues. CDR1 and CDR2 from the germline V gene are LNHDA and SQIVND (reference sequence). The V gene end was trimmed by 5 bases and the J gene end by 0 bases; junction bases not matched to a gene: 7. The full variable domain, completed using reference TRBV19 and TRBJ2-7, is DGGITQSPKYLFRKEGQNVTLSCEQNLNHDAMYWYRQDPGQGLRLIYYSQIVNDFQKGDIAEGYSVSREKKESFPLTVTSAQKNPTAFYLCASSLQGTISYEQYFGPGTRLTVT.

The gene calls are TRBV28 and TRBJ1-1; 10 nucleotides align to TRBD1. V gave up 7 bases and J gave up 11 bases; unmatched junction bases: 7. Germline-derived CDR1 and CDR2 are MDHEN and SYDVKM. The CDR3 runs to 12 residues. This CDR3 reads CASIQSTGGAFF. The CDR3 region has the DNA TGTGCCAGCATTCAGTCGACAGGGGGCGCTTTCTTT.

This clone was seen a few times. The chain recombines TRBV29-1 with TRBJ2-1, with 10 bases that match TRBD2. With 4 bases clipped from V and 5 bases from J, the junction kept 8 bases outside the gene matches. Germline V gene lookup returns CDR1 SQVTM and CDR2 ANQGSEA. There are 15 residues in the CDR3. The CDR3 DNA sequence: TGCAGCGTTGGTAATTGGACTAGCGGACACAATGAGCAGTTCTTC. Protein sequence: CSVGNWTSGHNEQFF.

The chain is built from TRBV4-3 and TRBJ1-2; the match to TRBD1 covers 9 bases. Per germline, CDR1 LGHNA and CDR2 YSLEER. The CDR3 spans 15 residues. The junction had 11 bases not matched to a gene; V was cut back by 5 bases and J by 7 bases. The CDR3 sequence: CASSAIPRGQGGYTF. The CDR3 DNA is TGCGCCAGCAGCGCTATCCCTCGGGGACAGGGTGGCTACACCTTC.